The clone carrying this T cell receptor beta chain was seen a handful of times. The target antigen is unknown. These data come from a study of T-cell memory formation after mild COVID-19. In the study overall: Across donors, TCR clusters were largely donor specific.

The V and J ends lost 2 bases and 2 bases, in that order; junction bases with no gene match: 1. The CDR3 is made up of 14 amino acids. Germline loops: CDR1 DFQATT, CDR2 SNEGSKA (reference sequence). TCRdb redid the calling of the 5' RACE reads with MiXCR, one entry per CDR3 protein. Of about 160,000 distinct CDR3 sequences in the sample, 25% to 40% are singletons; the top ten hold about 12%. Study-level findings and limits: Day 15 to 85 contracting clones showed balanced CD4/CD8; later expanders leaned CD4+.

V is TRBV20-1 and J is TRBJ2-2, with TRBD2 matching 8 bases. The source is an adult woman who had mild COVID-19 (a few samples of this study predate the infection). Cell type and time point are not known. Material for sequencing was PBMCs or a T cell subset sorted from them (not recorded which). The CDR3 sequence is CSARSGGNTGELFF. The CDR3 DNA reads as TGCAGTGCTAGAAGCGGGGGAAACACCGGGGAGCTGTTTTTT.